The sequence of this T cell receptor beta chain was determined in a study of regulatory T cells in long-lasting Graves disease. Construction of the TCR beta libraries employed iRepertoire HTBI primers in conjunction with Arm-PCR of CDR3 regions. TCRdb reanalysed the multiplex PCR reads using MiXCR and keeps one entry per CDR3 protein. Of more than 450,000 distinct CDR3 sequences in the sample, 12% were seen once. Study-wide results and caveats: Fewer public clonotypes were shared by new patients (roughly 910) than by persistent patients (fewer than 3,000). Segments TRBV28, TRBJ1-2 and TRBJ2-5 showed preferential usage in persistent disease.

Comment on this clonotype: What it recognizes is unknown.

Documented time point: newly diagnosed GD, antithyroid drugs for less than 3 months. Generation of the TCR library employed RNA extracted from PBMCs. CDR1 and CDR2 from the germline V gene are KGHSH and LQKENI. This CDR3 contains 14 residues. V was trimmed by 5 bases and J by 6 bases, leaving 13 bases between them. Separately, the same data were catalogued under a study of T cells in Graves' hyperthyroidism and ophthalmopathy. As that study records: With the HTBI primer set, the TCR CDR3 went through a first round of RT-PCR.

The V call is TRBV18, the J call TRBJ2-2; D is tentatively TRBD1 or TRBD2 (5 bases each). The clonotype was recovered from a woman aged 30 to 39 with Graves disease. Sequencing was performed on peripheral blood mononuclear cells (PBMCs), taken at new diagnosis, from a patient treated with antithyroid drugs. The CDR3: CASSSGTKSGELFF. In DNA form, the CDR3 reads TGTGCCAGCTCATCCGGGACCAAGTCCGGGGAGCTGTTTTTT.